One and the same sample provided the 27 T cell receptor beta chains below, sequenced in a study of blood T cell repertoires in COVID-19. TCRdb keeps only in-frame clones here, not all; method: immunoSEQ multiplex PCR. The table includes some 320,000 clones, approximately 81% detected once. Specimen: PBMCs or T cells enriched from blood (not recorded which). Receptors were obtained from a woman in her thirties who had been exposed to COVID-19.

The CDR3 here is CASSLARGVTEAFF. As DNA, the CDR3 is TGCGCCAGCAGCTTGGCTCGGGGAGTCACTGAAGCTTTCTTT. The chain carries TRBV5-1 and TRBJ1-1; no firm D call. Germline V gene lookup returns CDR1 SGHRS and CDR2 YFSETQ. V dropped 0 bases and J dropped 4 bases, with 10 bases sitting between them. This CDR3 spans 14 amino acids.

This clone was recorded a few times. This CDR3 is CASSFAGVGTYEQYF. CDR3 in DNA: TGTGCCAGCAGTTTCGCGGGAGTGGGCACCTACGAGCAGTACTTC. This sequence joins TRBV28 and TRBJ2-7; 7 bases agree with TRBD2. There are 15 residues in the CDR3. V shed 3 bases and J 2 bases; nucleotides not matched to a gene: 7. Germline CDR1 is MDHEN and CDR2 is SYDVKM.

This rearrangement joins TRBV28 to TRBJ1-1, with D maybe TRBD1 (6 bases). V lost 4 bases to trimming and J lost 4 bases, with 16 bases between them. The CDR3 consists of 15 residues. Germline V gene lookup returns CDR1 MDHEN and CDR2 SYDVKM. In DNA, the CDR3 is TGTGCCAGCAGTTCACCCGGGGGGCTGGGCACTGAAGCTTTCTTT. Protein sequence: CASSSPGGLGTEAFF.

The rearrangement joins TRBV30 to TRBJ1-1; D call uncertain. CDR3 length: 11 residues. Trimming took off 1 base at V and 6 bases at J, with 6 bases between the two ends. Germline CDR1 and CDR2: GTSNPN and SVGIG (reference sequence). The CDR3 spells CAWSAFAEAFF. CDR3 nucleotides: TGTGCCTGGAGTGCTTTCGCTGAAGCTTTCTTT.

This chain uses TRBV5-5 with TRBJ1-6, with TRBD1 identical over 7 bases. Germline values: CDR1 SGHKS, CDR2 YYEKEE (reference sequence). Germline trimming cut 0 bases from V and 10 bases from J; bases unmatched to any gene: 4. This CDR3 is built from 14 residues. This CDR3 is CASSLGQGESPLHF. CDR3 coding DNA: TGTGCCAGCAGCTTGGGACAGGGAGAGTCACCCCTCCACTTT.

The chain combines TRBV27 with TRBJ2-7, with D possibly matching TRBD1 (6 bases). The CDR3 has 16 residues. V was trimmed by 5 bases and J by 3 bases, leaving 20 bases between them. Germline values: CDR1 MNHEY, CDR2 SMNVEV (reference sequence). The CDR3 nucleotides read TGTGCCAGCAGTCTCAAATTACCGGGACATAACTACGAGCAGTACTTC. This translates into CASSLKLPGHNYEQYF.

In this sample, this clone turned up many times. V usage is TRBV4-3 and J usage is TRBJ1-1, with 9 bases fitting TRBD1. V was pared by 2 bases and J by 3 bases, with 4 bases of the junction left unmatched. Germline V gene lookup returns CDR1 LGHNA and CDR2 YSLEER. This CDR3 is 15 amino acids long. The CDR3 protein is CASSQSTGGYTEAFF. In nucleotides, the CDR3 is TGCGCCAGCAGCCAATCGACAGGGGGGTACACTGAAGCTTTCTTT.

The chain joins TRBV7-9 to TRBJ2-5, with 8 nucleotides matching TRBD2. The CDR3 extends over 15 amino acids. Germline CDR1 is SEHNR and CDR2 is FQNEAQ (reference sequence). The junction had 9 bases not matched to a gene; V was cut back by 5 bases and J by 4 bases. The CDR3 bases are TGTGCCAGCAGCCCGGATAAGGGACTAGGAGAGACCCAGTACTTC. Translation: CASSPDKGLGETQYF.

The chain uses TRBV5-1 and TRBJ1-1; no firm D call. V gave up 0 bases and J gave up 0 bases, with 9 bases separating them. Germline CDR1 reads SGHRS; CDR2 reads YFSETQ. The CDR3 has 15 residues. CDR3 nucleotide sequence: TGCGCCAGCAGCTTGGGTTGGGCCCTGAACACTGAAGCTTTCTTT. It codes for CASSLGWALNTEAFF. Drawing the rest from reference TRBV5-1 and TRBJ1-1, the complete variable domain is KAGVTQTPRYLIKTRGQQVTLSCSPISGHRSVSWYQQTPGQGLQFLFEYFSETQRNKGNFPGRFSGRQFSNSRSEMNVSTLELGDSALYLCASSLGWALNTEAFFGQGTRLTVV.

This clone was observed a few times. V and J are TRBV4-2 and TRBJ2-7, with TRBD2 matching 14 bases. CDR1 is LGHNA and CDR2 is YNFKEQ in the germline V gene. The CDR3 is 16 amino acids. The V segment lost 2 bases and the J segment 3 bases; nucleotides outside the gene matches: 3. The CDR3 protein is CASSQIGTSGSYEQYF. In nucleotides, the CDR3 is TGTGCCAGCAGCCAAATTGGGACTAGCGGGAGCTACGAGCAGTACTTC.

V usage is TRBV6-2 or TRBV6-3 and J usage is TRBJ1-2; D is uncertain. The CDR3 spans 13 residues. Deletions cut 0 bases from V and 6 bases from J, with 8 bases between. Germline loops: CDR1 MNHEY, CDR2 SVGEGT. The CDR3 loop reads CASSYSRLDGYTF. In DNA, the CDR3 is TGTGCCAGCAGTTACTCCCGGTTGGATGGCTACACCTTC.

The rearrangement uses TRBV5-1 and TRBJ2-7, with TRBD2 as a possible D gene (5 bases). Trimming pared 4 bases from V and 2 bases from J, leaving 13 bases between. The CDR3 spans 14 residues. CDR1 is SGHRS and CDR2 is YFSETQ in the germline V gene. DNA for the CDR3: TGCGCCAGCAGCCCGGGAACTACGACCTACGAGCAGTACTTC. Translating it yields CASSPGTTTYEQYF.

V and J are TRBV2 and TRBJ2-3, with 7 bases fitting TRBD1. The trim removed 7 bases at V and 3 bases at J, leaving 4 bases unmatched. The germline gives CDR1 SNHLY, CDR2 FYNNEI. This CDR3 comprises 13 residues. Here the CDR3 reads CASNLRGTDTQYF. The CDR3 DNA reads TGTGCCAGCAACCTCAGGGGGACAGATACGCAGTATTTT.

The V and J genes are TRBV30 and TRBJ1-5; 11 positions match TRBD1. Germline V CDR1 and CDR2: GTSNPN, SVGIG (reference sequence). Trimming cost V 3 bases and J 7 bases; bases outside gene matches: 5. The CDR3 runs to 14 residues. CDR3 amino acids: CAWSRTGGGQPQHF. CDR3 sequence (DNA): TGTGCCTGGAGCCGGACAGGGGGCGGCCAGCCCCAGCATTTT.

The rearrangement uses TRBV7-9 and TRBJ2-5; possibly TRBD2 for D (6 bases). The length of the CDR3 is 17 residues. V was shortened by 2 bases and J by 5 bases, with 21 bases between the two germline ends. The germline V gene has CDR1 SEHNR and CDR2 FQNEAQ (reference sequence). CDR3 residues: CASSLSNWRRVGETQYF. Written as DNA, the CDR3 is TGTGCCAGCAGCTTATCTAATTGGAGGAGGGTGGGGGAGACCCAGTACTTC.

The gene calls are TRBV28 and TRBJ1-2, with a tentative D call TRBD1 (5 bases). The CDR3 consists of 15 residues. Germline values: CDR1 MDHEN, CDR2 SYDVKM. The germline V and J ends were trimmed by 5 bases and 4 bases, with 17 bases remaining between them. The chain's CDR3 is CASSPRQRSLYGYTF. Written as DNA, the CDR3 is TGTGCCAGCAGTCCCCGACAGAGATCCCTCTATGGCTACACCTTC.

The chain combines TRBV28 with TRBJ2-3; 10 nucleotides align to TRBD1. Germline-derived CDR1 and CDR2 are MDHEN and SYDVKM. V shed 4 bases, J shed 3 bases, and the junction held 4 bases outside the gene matches. The CDR3 length is 15 residues. CDR3 nucleotide sequence: TGTGCCAGCAGTTACTCGGGACAGGGGACAGATACGCAGTATTTT. Amino acids: CASSYSGQGTDTQYF. The variable domain in full, with the rest retrieved from reference TRBV28 and TRBJ2-3, is DVKVTQSSRYLVKRTGEKVFLECVQDMDHENMFWYRQDPGLGLRLIYFSYDVKMKEKGDIPEGYSVSREKKERFSLILESASTNQTSMYLCASSYSGQGTDTQYFGPGTRLTVL.

This sequence joins TRBV9 and TRBJ2-5; the D is unclear. The V gene lost 0 bases and the J gene lost 5 bases, with 8 bases spanning the gap. This CDR3 has 13 residues. Germline CDR1 reads SGDLS; CDR2 reads YYNGEE. The CDR3 spells CASSVAHAETQYF. CDR3 bases: TGTGCCAGCAGCGTAGCTCACGCGGAGACCCAGTACTTC.

The chain combines TRBV28 with TRBJ1-1, with 7 bases matching TRBD1. The V and J ends lost 6 bases and 5 bases, in that order; junction bases with no gene match: 12. CDR3 length: 15 amino acids. Germline loops: CDR1 MDHEN, CDR2 SYDVKM. CDR3 bases: TGTGCCAGCAGCTCCGAGACAGGGTCCGGGACTGAAGCTTTCTTT. It is translated as CASSSETGSGTEAFF.

This chain's CDR3 is CASSERSLGAFF. The CDR3 DNA reads as TGTGCCAGCTCAGAGAGGAGTCTGGGAGCTTTCTTT. V is TRBV18 and J is TRBJ1-1; D gene unclear. Germline CDR1 and CDR2: KGHSH and LQKENI. V lost 5 bases, J lost 10 bases, and 14 bases lay in between. This CDR3 is 12 amino acids long.

The gene calls are TRBV24-1 and TRBJ2-3; TRBD1 matches at 8 bases. The germline V gene has CDR1 KGHDR and CDR2 SFDVKD. V was pared by 4 bases and J by 3 bases, with 8 bases of the junction left unmatched. The CDR3 is 16 amino acids. The CDR3 sequence: CATSDPHRGFTDTQYF. The CDR3 region has the DNA TGTGCCACCAGTGACCCTCACAGGGGGTTTACAGATACGCAGTATTTT.

The rearrangement links TRBV18 to TRBJ2-1; 8 bases agree with TRBD2. Trimming at V came to 3 bases and at J to 7 bases, leaving 2 bases not matched to a gene. This CDR3 is built from 13 residues. Germline assignment: CDR1 KGHSH and CDR2 LQKENI. CDR3: CASSPAGGNEQFF. The CDR3 DNA follows: TGTGCCAGCTCACCGGCGGGAGGTAATGAGCAGTTCTTC.

The J gene is TRBJ1-6, the V gene TRBV9, with D tentatively TRBD1 (6 bases). Germline V gene lookup returns CDR1 SGDLS and CDR2 YYNGEE. The CDR3 contains 15 residues. Deletions cut 5 bases from V and 6 bases from J, with 15 bases between. CDR3 sequence: CASSLGANGNSPLHF. In nucleotides, the CDR3 is TGTGCCAGCAGTTTGGGGGCTAATGGTAATTCACCCCTCCACTTT.

Only one count was recorded for this clone. The CDR3 coding sequence is TGTGCCAGCAGCCTCCGACAGGGCTCCAATGAGCAGTTCTTC. Translating gives CASSLRQGSNEQFF. V usage is TRBV3-1 (or the pseudogene TRBV3-2) and J usage is TRBJ2-1; TRBD1 matches 7 bases. V lost 4 bases to trimming and J lost 6 bases; unmatched junction nucleotides: 6. This CDR3 is built from 14 residues. The V gene's germline CDR1 is LGHDT and CDR2 YNNKEL (reference sequence).

The rearrangement uses TRBV29-1 and TRBJ1-6, with TRBD1 matching over 10 bases. The germline CDR1 and CDR2 sequences are SQVTM and ANQGSEA. The junction had 6 bases not matched to a gene; V was cut back by 7 bases and J by 9 bases. The CDR3 has 13 residues. The CDR3 DNA is TGCAGCGGGGAGGGACAGGGGAGTTCACCCCTCCACTTT. Its translation: CSGEGQGSSPLHF.

This rearrangement joins TRBV10-3 to TRBJ2-6; D might be TRBD2 (5 bases). The CDR3 covers 16 residues. Trimming took 0 bases from V and 0 from J, leaving 6 bases between them. Germline V CDR1 and CDR2: ENHRY, SYGVKD. This CDR3 reads CAISESGSSGANVLTF. CDR3 sequence (DNA): TGTGCCATCAGTGAGTCGGGGAGCTCTGGGGCCAACGTCCTGACTTTC.

The chain has TRBV6-1 and TRBJ1-2; D possibly corresponds to TRBD1 (6 bases). This CDR3 contains 15 residues. CDR1 and CDR2 from the germline V gene are MNHNS and SASEGT. V was cut by 0 bases and J by 7 bases, with 15 bases left in between. For the CDR3, the DNA is TGTGCCAGCAGTGAAGCGAGAGTCAGGGGCCTTGGCTACACCTTC. Protein sequence: CASSEARVRGLGYTF.